This T cell receptor (beta chain) was documented in a study of T cell responses to AZD1222 COVID-19 vaccine. CDR1 SNHLY and CDR2 FYNNEI come from the germline V gene. This CDR3 is built from 12 residues. V shed 5 bases and J 6 bases; nucleotides not matched to a gene: 2. Repertoires were generated with immunoSEQ multiplex PCR, while TCRdb's copy carries only in-frame clones and drops some. Of about 94,000 clones listed, 75% to 90% are singletons. The rearrangement links TRBV2 to TRBJ1-2; TRBD1 agrees at 8 bases. The receptor's source is an adult who received the AZD1222 COVID-19 vaccine. Source: peripheral blood, taken 28 days after the second AZD1222 dose. CDR3 nucleotides: TGTGCCAGCAGTCCGACAGGGGATGGCTACACCTTC. Its translation is CASSPTGDGYTF.